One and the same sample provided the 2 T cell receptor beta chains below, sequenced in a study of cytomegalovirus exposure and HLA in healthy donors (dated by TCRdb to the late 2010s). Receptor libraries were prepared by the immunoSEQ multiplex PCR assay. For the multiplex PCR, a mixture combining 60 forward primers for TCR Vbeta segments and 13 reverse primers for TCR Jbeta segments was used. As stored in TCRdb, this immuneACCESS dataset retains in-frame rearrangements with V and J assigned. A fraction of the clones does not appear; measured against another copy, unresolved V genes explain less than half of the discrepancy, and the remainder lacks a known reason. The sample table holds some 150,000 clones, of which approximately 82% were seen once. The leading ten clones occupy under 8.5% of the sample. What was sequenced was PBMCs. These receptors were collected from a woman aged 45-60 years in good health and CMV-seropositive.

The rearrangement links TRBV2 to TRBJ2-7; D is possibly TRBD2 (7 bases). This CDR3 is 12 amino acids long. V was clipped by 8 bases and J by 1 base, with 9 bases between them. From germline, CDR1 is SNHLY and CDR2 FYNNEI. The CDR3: CASRGASYEQYF. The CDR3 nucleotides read TGTGCCAGCCGGGGGGCATCCTACGAGCAGTACTTC.

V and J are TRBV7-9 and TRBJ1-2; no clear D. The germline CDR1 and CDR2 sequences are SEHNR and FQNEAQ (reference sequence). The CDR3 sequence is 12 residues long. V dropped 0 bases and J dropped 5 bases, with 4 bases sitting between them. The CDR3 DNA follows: TGTGCCAGCAGCTTAGCAGAGTATGGCTACACCTTC. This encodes CASSLAEYGYTF.